This T cell receptor (beta chain) stems from a study of T-cell reconstitution after alpha-beta-depleted transplantation in children (dated by TCRdb to the mid-2010s). Regarding the research as a whole: The study quantitatively tracked T-cell immune reconstitution after TCRalphabeta/CD19-depleted allogeneic hematopoietic cell transplantation in children using TCR repertoire profiling.

The library relied on PCR. The sequencing machine was an Illumina HiSeq 2500. TCR libraries were prepared with molecular barcoding, using unique molecular identifiers to normalize TCRbeta repertoire quantification. Through fastp at Q25 and MiXCR, TCRdb rebuilt clones from the public reads, retaining in-frame beta chains. Each record represents a unique CDR3 protein, reported with the most common genes and DNA among its rows. This sample has approximately 93,000 distinct CDR3 sequences in its table, and 7% to 10% of those were observed once. 6.9% of the sample goes to the ten largest clones. Sequences MDHEN (CDR1) and SYDVKM (CDR2) are obtained from the germline V gene. From its cysteine to its phenylalanine, the CDR3 spans 18 amino acids. Of all the DNA, just the CDR3 is kept, 54 bases in frame from base 1. V and J are truncated by 3 bases and 4 bases respectively, leaving an intervening sequence of 22 bases.

This clonotype occurred many times. No cognate antigen has been identified for it. No per-base quality is available; no much larger clone lies one base away. The clonotype comes from a human donor who donated a stem cell graft to a child with congenital amegakaryocytic thrombocytopenia. The specimen was PBMCs from the stem cell graft donor, collected from the stem cell graft. The chain was built from TRBV28 and TRBJ1-3; the best D guess is TRBD1, with 6 bases matching. The CDR3 region reads CASSLGTEGGARGNTIYF. The nucleotide sequence is given as TGTGCCAGCAGTTTGGGCACCGAGGGGGGGGCTAGGGGAAACACCATATATTTT.